Below, 6 T cell receptor beta chains from the same sample are listed, as sequenced in a study of blood T cell repertoires in COVID-19. Some clones are missing from TCRdb's copy, which holds only in-frame ones; the method was immunoSEQ multiplex PCR. The sample has about 200,000 clones, around 86% seen once. What was sequenced was peripheral blood. The receptors were gathered from a middle-aged man with acute or convalescent COVID-19.

The chain is built from TRBV6-5 and TRBJ2-2; the match to TRBD1 covers 8 bases. CDR1 MNHEY and CDR2 SVGAGI come from the germline V gene. The CDR3 contains 14 residues. V lost 6 bases and J lost 4; bases outside the gene matches: 4. The CDR3 region has the DNA TGTGCCAGCAGCGGACAGGGAAGCACCGGGGAGCTGTTTTTT. This encodes CASSGQGSTGELFF.

This chain uses TRBV27 with TRBJ2-2; possibly TRBD1 for D (5 bases). The V end lost 3 bases, the J end lost 6 bases, and 5 bases lay between the germline ends. Per the germline V gene, CDR1 is MNHEY and CDR2 is SMNVEV (reference sequence). CDR3 length: 12 residues. The CDR3 loop reads CASSLGPGELFF. The CDR3 DNA sequence: TGTGCCAGCAGTTTGGGGCCCGGGGAGCTGTTTTTT.

The chain recombines TRBV5-1 with TRBJ2-5, with TRBD1 matching over 10 bases. The J segment lost 5 bases and the V segment lost 4 bases, leaving 5 bases of the junction unmatched. The CDR3 totals 14 residues. CDR1 is SGHRS and CDR2 is YFSETQ in the germline V gene. The DNA of the CDR3 is TGCGCCAGCAGCGGGACAGGGGCTCTCGAGACCCAGTACTTC. Residues: CASSGTGALETQYF.

This clone was counted many times. The chain combines TRBV5-8 with TRBJ1-2; D unresolved. Germline CDR1 SGHTS, CDR2 YDEGEE. This CDR3 has 13 residues. V was clipped by 2 bases and J by 8 bases, with 13 bases between them. In nucleotides, the CDR3 is TGTGCCAGCAGCTTTAGAGGAGGCAACGGCTACACCTTC. Translated, it gives CASSFRGGNGYTF.

This clone was detected once. This sequence joins TRBV29-1 and TRBJ1-2, with D tentatively TRBD1 (6 bases). Germline values: CDR1 SQVTM, CDR2 ANQGSEA. V was trimmed by 7 bases and J by 4 bases, leaving 13 bases between them. There are 12 residues in the CDR3. The CDR3 nucleotides read TGCAGCGCTAAACAGGGCCTCTATGGCTACACCTTC. It codes for CSAKQGLYGYTF.

The V call is TRBV19, the J call TRBJ1-3; 7 bases agree with TRBD1. CDR1 and CDR2 (germline): LNHDA, SQIVND (reference sequence). CDR3 length equals 13 residues. Trimming cost V 8 bases and J 3 bases; bases outside gene matches: 4. CDR3 in DNA: TGTGCCAGTTTCGGGACAGTTGGAAACACCATATATTTT. This encodes CASFGTVGNTIYF. The full variable domain, its missing parts supplied by reference TRBV19 and TRBJ1-3, is DGGITQSPKYLFRKEGQNVTLSCEQNLNHDAMYWYRQDPGQGLRLIYYSQIVNDFQKGDIAEGYSVSREKKESFPLTVTSAQKNPTAFYLCASFGTVGNTIYFGEGSWLTVV.